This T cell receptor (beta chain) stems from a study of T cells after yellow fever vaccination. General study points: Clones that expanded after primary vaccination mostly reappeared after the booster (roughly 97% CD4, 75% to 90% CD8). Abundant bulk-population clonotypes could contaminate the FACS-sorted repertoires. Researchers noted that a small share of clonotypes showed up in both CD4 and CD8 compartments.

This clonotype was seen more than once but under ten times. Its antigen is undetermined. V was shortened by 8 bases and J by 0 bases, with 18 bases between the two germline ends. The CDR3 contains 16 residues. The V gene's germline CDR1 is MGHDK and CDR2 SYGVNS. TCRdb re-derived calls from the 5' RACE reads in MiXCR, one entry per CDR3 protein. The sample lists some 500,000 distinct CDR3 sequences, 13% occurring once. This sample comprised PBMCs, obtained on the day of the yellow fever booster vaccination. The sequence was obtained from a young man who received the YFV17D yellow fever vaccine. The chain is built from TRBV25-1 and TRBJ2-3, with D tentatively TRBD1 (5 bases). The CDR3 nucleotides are TGTGCCAGCGTTGCCTCCTGGGGCGCGAGCACAGATACGCAGTATTTT. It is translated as CASVASWGASTDTQYF.